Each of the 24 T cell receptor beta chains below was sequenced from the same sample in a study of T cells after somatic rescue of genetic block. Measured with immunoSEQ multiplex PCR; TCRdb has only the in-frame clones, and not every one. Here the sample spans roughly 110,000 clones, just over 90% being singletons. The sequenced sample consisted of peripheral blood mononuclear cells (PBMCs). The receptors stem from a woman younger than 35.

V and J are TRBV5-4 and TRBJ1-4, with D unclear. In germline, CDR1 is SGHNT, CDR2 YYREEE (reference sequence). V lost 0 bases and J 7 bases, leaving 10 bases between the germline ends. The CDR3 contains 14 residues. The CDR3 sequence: CASSLGTAFEKLFF. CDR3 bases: TGTGCCAGCAGCTTGGGTACAGCTTTTGAAAAACTGTTTTTT.

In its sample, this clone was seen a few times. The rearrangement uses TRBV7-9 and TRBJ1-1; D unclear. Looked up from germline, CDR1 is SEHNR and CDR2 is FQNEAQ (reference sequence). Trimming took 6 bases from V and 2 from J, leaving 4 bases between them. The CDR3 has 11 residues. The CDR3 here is CASRLNTEAFF. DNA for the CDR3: TGTGCCAGCAGACTCAACACTGAAGCTTTCTTT. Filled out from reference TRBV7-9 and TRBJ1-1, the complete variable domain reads DTGVSQNPRHKITKRGQNVTFRCDPISEHNRLYWYRQTLGQGPEFLTYFQNEAQLEKSRLLSDRFSAERPKGSFSTLEIQRTEQGDSAMYLCASRLNTEAFFGQGTRLTVV.

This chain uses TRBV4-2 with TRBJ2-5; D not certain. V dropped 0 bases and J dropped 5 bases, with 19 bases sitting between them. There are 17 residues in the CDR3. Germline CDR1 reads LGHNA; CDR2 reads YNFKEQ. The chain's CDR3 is CASSQDVGRVGDETQYF. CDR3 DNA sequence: TGTGCCAGCAGCCAAGATGTCGGTAGAGTCGGCGATGAGACCCAGTACTTC.

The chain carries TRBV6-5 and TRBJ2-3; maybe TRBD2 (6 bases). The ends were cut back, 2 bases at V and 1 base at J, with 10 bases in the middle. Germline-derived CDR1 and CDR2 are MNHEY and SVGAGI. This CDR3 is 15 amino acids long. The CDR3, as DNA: TGTGCCAGCAGTTACCCTAAGCGGGGCACAGATACGCAGTATTTT. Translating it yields CASSYPKRGTDTQYF.

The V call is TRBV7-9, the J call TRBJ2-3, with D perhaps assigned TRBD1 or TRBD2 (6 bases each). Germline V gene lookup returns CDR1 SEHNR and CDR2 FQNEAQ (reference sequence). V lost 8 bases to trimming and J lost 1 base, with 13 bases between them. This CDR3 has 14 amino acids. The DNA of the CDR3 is TGTGCCAGCTTCTTCGGGGGCCGCACAGATACGCAGTATTTT. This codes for CASFFGGRTDTQYF. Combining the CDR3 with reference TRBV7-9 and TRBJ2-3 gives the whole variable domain DTGVSQNPRHKITKRGQNVTFRCDPISEHNRLYWYRQTLGQGPEFLTYFQNEAQLEKSRLLSDRFSAERPKGSFSTLEIQRTEQGDSAMYLCASFFGGRTDTQYFGPGTRLTVL.

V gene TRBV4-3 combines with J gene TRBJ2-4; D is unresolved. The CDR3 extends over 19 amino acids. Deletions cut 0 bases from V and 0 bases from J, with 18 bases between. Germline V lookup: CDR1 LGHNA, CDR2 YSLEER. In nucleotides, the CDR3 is TGCGCCAGCAGCCAAGATCCAAGGAGCAACTCTCTAGCCAAAAACATTCAGTACTTC. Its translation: CASSQDPRSNSLAKNIQYF.

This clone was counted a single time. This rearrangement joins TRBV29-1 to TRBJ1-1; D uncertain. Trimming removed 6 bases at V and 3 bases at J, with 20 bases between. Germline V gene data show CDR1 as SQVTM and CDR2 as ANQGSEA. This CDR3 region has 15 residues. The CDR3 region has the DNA TGCAGCGTGACCGTTTCTCACGCACGTTACACTGAAGCTTTCTTT. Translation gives CSVTVSHARYTEAFF.

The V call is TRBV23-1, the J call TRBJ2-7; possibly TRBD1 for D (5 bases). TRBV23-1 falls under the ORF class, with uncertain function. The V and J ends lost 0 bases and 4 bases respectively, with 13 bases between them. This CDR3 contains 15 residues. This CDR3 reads CASSQSGVDTYEQYF. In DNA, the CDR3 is TGCGCCAGCAGTCAATCAGGGGTGGATACGTACGAGCAGTACTTC.

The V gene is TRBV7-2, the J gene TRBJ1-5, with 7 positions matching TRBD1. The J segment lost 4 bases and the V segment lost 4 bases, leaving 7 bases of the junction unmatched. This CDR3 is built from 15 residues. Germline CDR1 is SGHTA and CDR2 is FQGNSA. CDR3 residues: CASSSPTGLNQPQHF. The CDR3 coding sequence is TGTGCCAGCAGCTCTCCGACAGGGCTGAATCAGCCCCAGCATTTT.

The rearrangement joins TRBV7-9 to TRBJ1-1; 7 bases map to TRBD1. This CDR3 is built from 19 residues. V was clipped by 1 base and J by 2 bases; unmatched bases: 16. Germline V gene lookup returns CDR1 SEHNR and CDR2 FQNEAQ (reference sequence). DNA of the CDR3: TGTGCCAGCAGCTTAGGGCCGGCGGACAGGCGCTCGAGTAACACTGAAGCTTTCTTT. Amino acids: CASSLGPADRRSSNTEAFF.

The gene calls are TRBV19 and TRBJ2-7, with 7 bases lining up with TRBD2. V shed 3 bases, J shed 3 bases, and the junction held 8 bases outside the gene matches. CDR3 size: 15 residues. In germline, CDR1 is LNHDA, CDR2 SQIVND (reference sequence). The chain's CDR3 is CASSIQGGLSYEQYF. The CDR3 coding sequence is TGTGCCAGTAGTATCCAGGGAGGGCTGAGCTACGAGCAGTACTTC.

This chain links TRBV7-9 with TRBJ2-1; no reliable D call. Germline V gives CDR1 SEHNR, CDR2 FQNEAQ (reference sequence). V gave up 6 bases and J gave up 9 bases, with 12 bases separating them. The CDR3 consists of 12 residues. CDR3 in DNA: TGTGCCAGCAGTCAATACGTAGGTGAGCAGTTCTTC. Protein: CASSQYVGEQFF. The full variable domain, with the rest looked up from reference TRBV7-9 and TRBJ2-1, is DTGVSQNPRHKITKRGQNVTFRCDPISEHNRLYWYRQTLGQGPEFLTYFQNEAQLEKSRLLSDRFSAERPKGSFSTLEIQRTEQGDSAMYLCASSQYVGEQFFGPGTRLTVL.

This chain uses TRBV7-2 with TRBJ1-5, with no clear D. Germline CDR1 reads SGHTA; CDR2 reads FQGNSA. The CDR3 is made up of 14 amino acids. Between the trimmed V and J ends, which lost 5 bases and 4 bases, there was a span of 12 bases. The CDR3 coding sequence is TGTGCCAGCAGCCCTCGGCCGGGAAATCAGCCCCAGCATTTT. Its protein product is CASSPRPGNQPQHF.

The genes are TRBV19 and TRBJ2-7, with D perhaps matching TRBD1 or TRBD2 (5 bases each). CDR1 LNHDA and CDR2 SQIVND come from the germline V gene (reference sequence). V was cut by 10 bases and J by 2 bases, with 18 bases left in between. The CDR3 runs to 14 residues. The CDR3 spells CATKWGTGPYEQYF. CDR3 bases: TGTGCCACCAAGTGGGGGACCGGACCCTACGAGCAGTACTTC.

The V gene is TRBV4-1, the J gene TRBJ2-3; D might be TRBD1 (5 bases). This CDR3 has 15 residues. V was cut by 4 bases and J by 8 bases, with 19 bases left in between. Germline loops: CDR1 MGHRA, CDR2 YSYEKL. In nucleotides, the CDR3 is TGCGCCAGCAGCCCCCTGACAGAGACTCGTGGTACGCAGTATTTT. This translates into CASSPLTETRGTQYF.

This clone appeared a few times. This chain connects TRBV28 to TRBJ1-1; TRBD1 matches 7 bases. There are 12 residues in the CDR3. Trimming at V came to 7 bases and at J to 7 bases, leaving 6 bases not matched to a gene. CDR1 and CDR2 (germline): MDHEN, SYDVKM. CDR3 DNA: TGTGCCAGCATTCTACAGGGGAATGAAGCTTTCTTT. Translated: CASILQGNEAFF. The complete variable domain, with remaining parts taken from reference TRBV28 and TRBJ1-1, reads DVKVTQSSRYLVKRTGEKVFLECVQDMDHENMFWYRQDPGLGLRLIYFSYDVKMKEKGDIPEGYSVSREKKERFSLILESASTNQTSMYLCASILQGNEAFFGQGTRLTVV.

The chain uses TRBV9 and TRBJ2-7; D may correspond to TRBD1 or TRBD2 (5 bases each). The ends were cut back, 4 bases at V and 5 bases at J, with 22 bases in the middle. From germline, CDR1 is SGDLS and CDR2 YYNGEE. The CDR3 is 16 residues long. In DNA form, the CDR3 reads TGTGCCAGCAGCCCCCTCGCGACCGGGGCTGGCCACGAGCAGTACTTC. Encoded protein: CASSPLATGAGHEQYF.

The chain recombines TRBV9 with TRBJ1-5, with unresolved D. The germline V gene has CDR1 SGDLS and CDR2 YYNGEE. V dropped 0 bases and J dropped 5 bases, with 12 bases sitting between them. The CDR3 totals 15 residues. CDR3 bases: TGTGCCAGCAGCGTAGGAGCGGGGAAGTATCAGCCCCAGCATTTT. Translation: CASSVGAGKYQPQHF.

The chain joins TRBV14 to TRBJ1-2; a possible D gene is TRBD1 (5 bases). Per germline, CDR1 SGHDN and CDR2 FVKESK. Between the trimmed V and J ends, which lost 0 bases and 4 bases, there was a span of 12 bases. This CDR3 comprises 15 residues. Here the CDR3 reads CASSQEIGAGYGYTF. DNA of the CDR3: TGTGCCAGCAGCCAAGAAATAGGGGCCGGCTATGGCTACACCTTC. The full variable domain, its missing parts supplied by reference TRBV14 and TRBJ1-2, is EAGVTQFPSHSVIEKGQTVTLRCDPISGHDNLYWYRRVMGKEIKFLLHFVKESKQDESGMPNNRFLAERTGGTYSTLKVQPAELEDSGVYFCASSQEIGAGYGYTFGSGTRLTVV.

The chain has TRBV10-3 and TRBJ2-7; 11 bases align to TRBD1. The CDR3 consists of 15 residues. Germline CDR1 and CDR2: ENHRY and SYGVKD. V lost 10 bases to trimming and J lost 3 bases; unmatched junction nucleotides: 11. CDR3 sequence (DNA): TGTGCCACCGCCGCCGGGACAGGGGGACTCTACGAGCAGTACTTC. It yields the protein CATAAGTGGLYEQYF.

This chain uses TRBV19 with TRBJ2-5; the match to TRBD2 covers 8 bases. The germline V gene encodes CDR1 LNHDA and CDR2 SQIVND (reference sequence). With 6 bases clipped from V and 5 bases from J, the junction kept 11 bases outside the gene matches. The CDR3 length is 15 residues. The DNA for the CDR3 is TGTGCCAGTAGGGCTCCAGCGGGGGTCGGGGAGACCCAGTACTTC. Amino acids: CASRAPAGVGETQYF.

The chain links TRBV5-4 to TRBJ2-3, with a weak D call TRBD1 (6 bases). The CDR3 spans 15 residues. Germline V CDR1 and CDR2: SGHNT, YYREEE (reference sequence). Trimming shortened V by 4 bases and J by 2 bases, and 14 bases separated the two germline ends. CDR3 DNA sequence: TGTGCCAGCAGCATCACAGGGCGCGACACAGATACGCAGTATTTT. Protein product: CASSITGRDTDTQYF.

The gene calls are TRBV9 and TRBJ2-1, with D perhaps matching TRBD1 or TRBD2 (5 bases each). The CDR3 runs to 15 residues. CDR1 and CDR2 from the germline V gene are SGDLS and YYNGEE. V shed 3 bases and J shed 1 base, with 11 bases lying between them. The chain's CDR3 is CASSGGTQSYNEQFF. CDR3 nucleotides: TGTGCCAGCAGCGGGGGGACCCAATCCTACAATGAGCAGTTCTTC.

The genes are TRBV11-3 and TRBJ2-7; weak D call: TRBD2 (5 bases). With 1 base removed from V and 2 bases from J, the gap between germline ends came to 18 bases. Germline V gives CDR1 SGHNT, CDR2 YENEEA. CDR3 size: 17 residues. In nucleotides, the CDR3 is TGTGCCAGCAGCTTAGTCTCGCTAGCTCGCGGACCCTACGAGCAGTACTTC. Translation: CASSLVSLARGPYEQYF.